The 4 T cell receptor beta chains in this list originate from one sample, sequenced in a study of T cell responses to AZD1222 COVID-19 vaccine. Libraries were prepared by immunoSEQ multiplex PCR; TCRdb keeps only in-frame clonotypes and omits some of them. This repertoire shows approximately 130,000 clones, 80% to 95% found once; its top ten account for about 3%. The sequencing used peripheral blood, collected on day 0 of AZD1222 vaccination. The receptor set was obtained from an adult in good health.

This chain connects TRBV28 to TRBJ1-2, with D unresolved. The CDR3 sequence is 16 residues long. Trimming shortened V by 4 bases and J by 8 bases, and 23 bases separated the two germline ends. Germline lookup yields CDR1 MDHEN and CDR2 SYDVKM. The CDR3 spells CASSSLPLRSAYGYTF. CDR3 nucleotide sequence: TGTGCCAGCAGTTCTCTCCCCCTCAGGTCCGCTTACGGCTACACCTTC.

The CDR3: CASSPGQGFNQPQHF. The DNA for the CDR3 is TGTGCCAGCAGTCCGGGACAGGGTTTCAATCAGCCCCAGCATTTT. The chain recombines TRBV2 with TRBJ1-5, with 9 bases matching TRBD1. Germline assignment: CDR1 SNHLY and CDR2 FYNNEI. The J segment lost 3 bases and the V segment lost 5 bases, leaving 5 bases of the junction unmatched. The CDR3 covers 15 residues. Variable domain in full (rest from reference TRBV2 and TRBJ1-5): EPEVTQTPSHQVTQMGQEVILRCVPISNHLYFYWYRQILGQKVEFLVSFYNNEISEKSEIFDDQFSVERPDGSNFTLKIRSTKLEDSAMYFCASSPGQGFNQPQHFGDGTRLSIL.

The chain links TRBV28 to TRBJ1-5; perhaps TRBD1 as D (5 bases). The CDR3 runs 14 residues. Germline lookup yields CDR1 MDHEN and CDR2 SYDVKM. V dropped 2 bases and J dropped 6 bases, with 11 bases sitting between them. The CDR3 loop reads CASSLVGGTQPQHF. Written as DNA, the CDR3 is TGTGCCAGCAGTTTAGTGGGGGGAACTCAGCCCCAGCATTTT.

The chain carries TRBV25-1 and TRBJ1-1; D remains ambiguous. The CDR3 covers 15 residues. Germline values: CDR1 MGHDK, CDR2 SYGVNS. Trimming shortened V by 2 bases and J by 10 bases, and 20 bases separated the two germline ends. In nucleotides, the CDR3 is TGTGCCAGCAGTGAAAGCGGGGTCCCCTTGGGCCGAGCTTTCTTT. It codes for CASSESGVPLGRAFF.